This TCR beta chain was obtained from a study of vaccination and CD4 T cells after COVID-19. Study-level background: Convalescent donors were composed of six males and four females, of whom two were Hispanic. Convalescent patients gave post-COVID blood a median about 100 days post-diagnosis, range 35 to 161.

Sample time point: late sampling 161 to 241 days after vaccination in three convalescent patients. This sample's treatment: roughly 11-day PBMC culture with coronavirus spike peptide pools or control peptides (ViraFEST assay). CDR1 and CDR2 (germline): SGHNT, YYREEE (reference sequence). CDR3 length: 14 amino acids. V lost 1 base and J lost 5, with 12 bases in between. With respect to this clonotype: Antigen: not known.

The Oncomine TCR Beta short-read assay was what sequenced the DNA obtained from cultured CD4+ T cells. Scientists extracted genomic DNA from CD4+ T cells grown in culture. Using its own MiXCR run on the PCR reads, TCRdb lists one record per CDR3 protein. The table has around 23,000 distinct CDR3 sequences, 35% to 55% seen once. Sequenced material: CD4+ T cells from blood, cultured in vitro, taken about 7 months after SARS-CoV-2 vaccination. This chain connects TRBV5-4 to TRBJ1-2, with D perhaps TRBD1 (6 bases). This receptor was obtained from a human donor who had recovered from COVID-19. CDR3 in amino acids: CASSLPSGEYGYTF. The CDR3 region has the DNA TGTGCCAGCAGCTTGCCGTCAGGGGAATATGGCTACACCTTC.